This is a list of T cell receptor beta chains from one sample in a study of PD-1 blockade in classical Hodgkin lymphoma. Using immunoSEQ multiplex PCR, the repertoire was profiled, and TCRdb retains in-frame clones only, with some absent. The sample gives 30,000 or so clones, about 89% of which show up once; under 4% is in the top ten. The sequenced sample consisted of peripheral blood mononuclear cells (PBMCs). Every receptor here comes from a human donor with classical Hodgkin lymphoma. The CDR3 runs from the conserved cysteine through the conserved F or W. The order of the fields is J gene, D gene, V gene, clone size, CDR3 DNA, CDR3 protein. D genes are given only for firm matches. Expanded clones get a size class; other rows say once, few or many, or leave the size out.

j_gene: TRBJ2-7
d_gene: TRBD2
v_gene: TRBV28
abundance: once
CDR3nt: TGTGCCAGCAGCCGCACTGCTGGAGGGGAGGGAGAGCAGTACTTC
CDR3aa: CASSRTAGGEGEQYF

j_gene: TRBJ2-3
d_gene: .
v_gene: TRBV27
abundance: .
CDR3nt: TGTGCCAGCAGCCACGGCCCGACAGATACGCAGTATTTT
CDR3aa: CASSHGPTDTQYF

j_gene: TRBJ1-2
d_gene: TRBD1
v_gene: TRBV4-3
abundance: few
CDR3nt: TGCGCCAGCAGCCAGGTACCAGGGGGGTCGAACTATGGCTACACCTTC
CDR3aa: CASSQVPGGSNYGYTF

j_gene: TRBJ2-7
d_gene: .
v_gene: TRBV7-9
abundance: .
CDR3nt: TGTGCCAGCAGCTTAGGTGGCGAATCTGGATACGAGCAGTACTTC
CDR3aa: CASSLGGESGYEQYF

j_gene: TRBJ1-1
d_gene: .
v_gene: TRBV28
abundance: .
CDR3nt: TGTGCCAGCAGTTTATTTTTACCCTCGAACACTGAAGCTTTCTTT
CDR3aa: CASSLFLPSNTEAFF

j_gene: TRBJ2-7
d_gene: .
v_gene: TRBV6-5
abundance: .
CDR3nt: TGTGCCAGCAGTTACTCGGGGGGAGCAACCTACGAGCAGTACTTC
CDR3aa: CASSYSGGATYEQYF

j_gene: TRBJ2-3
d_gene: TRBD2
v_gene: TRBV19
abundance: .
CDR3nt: TGTGCCAGCACAGCGGGAGGGGCAGATACGCAGTATTTT
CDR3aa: CASTAGGADTQYF

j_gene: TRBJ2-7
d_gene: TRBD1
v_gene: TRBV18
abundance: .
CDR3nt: TGTGCCAGCTCAGCGACCGGGACAGCGAGCCGATACGAGCAGTACTTC
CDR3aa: CASSATGTASRYEQYF

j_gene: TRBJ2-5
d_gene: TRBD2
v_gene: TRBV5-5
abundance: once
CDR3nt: TGTGCCAGCAGCTTGGTTGCTAGCGGGCCCCAAGAGACCCAGTACTTC
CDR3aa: CASSLVASGPQETQYF

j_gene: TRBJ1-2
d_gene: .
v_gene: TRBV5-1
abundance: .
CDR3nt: TGCGCCAGCAGCTTGGGCAGCTACTATGGCTACACCTTC
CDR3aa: CASSLGSYYGYTF

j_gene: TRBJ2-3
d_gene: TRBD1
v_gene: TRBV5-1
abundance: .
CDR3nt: TGCGCCAGCAGCCCGAGAAGACAGGGGGGAAGCACAGATACGCAGTATTTT
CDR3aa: CASSPRRQGGSTDTQYF

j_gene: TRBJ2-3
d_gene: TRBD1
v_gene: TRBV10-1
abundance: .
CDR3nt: TGCGCCAGCAGTGAAATCCGGGACAGGGGTACAGATACGCAGTATTTT
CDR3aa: CASSEIRDRGTDTQYF

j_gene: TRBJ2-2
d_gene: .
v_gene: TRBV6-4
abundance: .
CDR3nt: TGTGCCAGCAGTGAGATGGCAGGCACGGGCACCGGGGAGCTGTTTTTT
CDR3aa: CASSEMAGTGTGELFF